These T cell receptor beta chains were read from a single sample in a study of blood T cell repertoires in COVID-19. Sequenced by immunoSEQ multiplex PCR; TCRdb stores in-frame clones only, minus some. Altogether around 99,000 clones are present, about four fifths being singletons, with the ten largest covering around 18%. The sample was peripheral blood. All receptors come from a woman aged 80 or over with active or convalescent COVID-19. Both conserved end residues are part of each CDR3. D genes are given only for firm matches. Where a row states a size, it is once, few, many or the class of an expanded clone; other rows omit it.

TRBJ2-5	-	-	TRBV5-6	TGTGCCAGCACCCGGACTGCCTACCAAGAGACCCAGTACTTC	CASTRTAYQETQYF
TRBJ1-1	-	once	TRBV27	TGTGCCAGCAGCGAGGGGAGGACCACTGAAGCTTTCTTT	CASSEGRTTEAFF
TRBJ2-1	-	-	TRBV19	TGTGCCAGTAGTCTTAGCCATGGCGGTGAGCAGTTCTTC	CASSLSHGGEQFF
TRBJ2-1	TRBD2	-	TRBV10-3	TGTGCCATCAGTGAAGGTCCGGTAGCGGGAGTAGGGGAGCAGTTCTTC	CAISEGPVAGVGEQFF
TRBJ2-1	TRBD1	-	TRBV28	TGTGCCAGCAGTTTATGGGAGGGACAGGGTCGCAATGAGCAGTTCTTC	CASSLWEGQGRNEQFF
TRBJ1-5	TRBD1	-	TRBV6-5	TGTGCCAGCAGAGGACAGGGGAATCAGCCCCAGCATTTT	CASRGQGNQPQHF
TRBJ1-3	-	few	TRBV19	TGTGCCAGTAGTCTTACCTCGAGGGCTGGAAACACCATATATTTT	CASSLTSRAGNTIYF
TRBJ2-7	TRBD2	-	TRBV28	TGTGCCAGCAGTCGCCCACGGCTAGCGGTCCACGAGCAGTACTTC	CASSRPRLAVHEQYF
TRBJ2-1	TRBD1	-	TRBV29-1	TGCAGCGGGGACAGGGTTCTGGATGAGCAGTTCTTC	CSGDRVLDEQFF
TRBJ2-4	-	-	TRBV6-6	TGTGCCAGCAGCGCACAGGGTGCGAACATTCAGTACTTC	CASSAQGANIQYF
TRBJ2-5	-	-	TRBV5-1	TGCGCCAGCGCCCGCCAGGGGGGAGAGACCCAGTACTTC	CASARQGGETQYF
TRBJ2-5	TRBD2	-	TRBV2	TGTGCCAGCAGTGAAGCATCTAGCGGGAGAGAGACCCAGTACTTC	CASSEASSGRETQYF
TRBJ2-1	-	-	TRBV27	TGTGCCAGCAGCCTATGGGGCAGCCCAGAATATGAGCAGTTCTTC	CASSLWGSPEYEQFF
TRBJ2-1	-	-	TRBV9	TGTGCCAGCAGCGTAGAAGGGGGATGGTACAATGAGCAGTTCTTC	CASSVEGGWYNEQFF
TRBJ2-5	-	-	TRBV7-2	TGTGCCAGCAGCTTAGCGGACAGACACCAAGAGACCCAGTACTTC	CASSLADRHQETQYF
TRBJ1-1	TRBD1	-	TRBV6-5	TGTGCCAGCAAAAAGAGGACAGGGCTTAACACTGAAGCTTTCTTT	CASKKRTGLNTEAFF
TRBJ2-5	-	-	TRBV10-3	TGTGCCATCAGTGAGGTGACAGGAAGGAACCAAGAGACCCAGTACTTC	CAISEVTGRNQETQYF
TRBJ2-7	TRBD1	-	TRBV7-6	TGTGCCAGCAGCTTCGGACAGGGGGTTCCCTACGAGCAGTACTTC	CASSFGQGVPYEQYF
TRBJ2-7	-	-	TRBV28	TGTGCCAGCAGCTCGGGGGGCCCCTTGAGGGAGCAGTACTTC	CASSSGGPLREQYF
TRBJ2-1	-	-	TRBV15	TGTGCCACCAGCGGACAGCTAGGCAATGAGCAGTTCTTC	CATSGQLGNEQFF
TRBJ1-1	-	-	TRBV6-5	TGTGCCAGCAGCATCACACAGGGTTTGAACACTGAAGCTTTCTTT	CASSITQGLNTEAFF
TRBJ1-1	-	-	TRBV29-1	TGCAGCGCCATCCGACAGGTCAACACTGAAGCTTTCTTT	CSAIRQVNTEAFF
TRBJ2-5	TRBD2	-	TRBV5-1	TGCGCCAGCAGCTTGGAACCTACTAGCGGGAGGGCCCTCGGCCAAGAGACCCAGTACTTC	CASSLEPTSGRALGQETQYF
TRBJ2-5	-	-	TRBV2	TGTGCCAGCAAATACCTTTTTGCGGGCGAGACCCAGTACTTC	CASKYLFAGETQYF
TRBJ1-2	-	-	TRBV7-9	TGTGCCAGCAGCTTAGACGGGTGGGACTATGGCTACACCTTC	CASSLDGWDYGYTF
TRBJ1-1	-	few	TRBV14	TGTGCCAGCAGCCAGGTCGGGGTTGGGAACACTGAAGCTTTCTTT	CASSQVGVGNTEAFF
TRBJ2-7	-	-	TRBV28	TGTGCCAGCAGACCCCCGGGGCTAGCGCTCTACGAGCAGTACTTC	CASRPPGLALYEQYF
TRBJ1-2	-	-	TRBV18	TGTGCCAGCTCACTCATAACCCCGGGGAGGAGGCCGCAGATCTATGGCTACACCTTC	CASSLITPGRRPQIYGYTF
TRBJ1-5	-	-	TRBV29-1	TGCAGCGTGAAGGGGTATAGCAATCAGCCCCAGCATTTT	CSVKGYSNQPQHF
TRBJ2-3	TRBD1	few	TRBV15	TGTGCCACCAGCAGAGGGGACAGCCGCACAGATACGCAGTATTTT	CATSRGDSRTDTQYF
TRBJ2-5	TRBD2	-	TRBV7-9	TGTGCCAGCACCTATTGGCCTAGCGGCCAAGAGACCCAGTACTTC	CASTYWPSGQETQYF
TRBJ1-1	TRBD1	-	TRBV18	TGTGCCAGCTCACTACCACGGACAGGGGGCACTGAAGCTTTCTTT	CASSLPRTGGTEAFF
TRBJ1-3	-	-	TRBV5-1	TGTGCCAGCAGCTTAGCCCCCGGGGGGGCTGCTGGAAACACCATATATTTT	CASSLAPGGAAGNTIYF
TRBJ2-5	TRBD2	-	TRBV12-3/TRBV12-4	TGTGCCAGCAGATTTGGGGGGGAAGAGACCCAGTACTTC	CASRFGGEETQYF
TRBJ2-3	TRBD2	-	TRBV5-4	TGTGCCAGCAGCCTCGGGTTGGCGGGAGTGGAAGATACGCAGTATTTT	CASSLGLAGVEDTQYF
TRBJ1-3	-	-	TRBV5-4	TGTGCCAGCAGCTTAGCGGACACCATATATTTT	CASSLADTIYF
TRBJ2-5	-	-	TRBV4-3	TGCGCCAGCGGCATGGGAGGAGAGACCCAGTACTTC	CASGMGGETQYF
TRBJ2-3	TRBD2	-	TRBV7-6	TGTGCCAGCAGCCACGGACGAACCAGGACTAGCGCCCGCACAGATACGCAGTATTTT	CASSHGRTRTSARTDTQYF
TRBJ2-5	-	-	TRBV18	TGTGCCAGCTCACAACTACAGGGCCTCGGGGAGACCCAGTACTTC	CASSQLQGLGETQYF
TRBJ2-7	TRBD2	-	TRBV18	TGTGCCAGCAGTACTAGCGGACCCTACGAGCAGTACTTC	CASSTSGPYEQYF
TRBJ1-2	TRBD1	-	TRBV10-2	TGCGCCAGCAGGGGGACAGGGGCTAACTATGGCTACACCTTC	CASRGTGANYGYTF